These 15 T cell receptor beta chains were all obtained from the same sample, sequenced in a study of identical twins. TCRdb independently ran MiXCR on the 5' RACE reads; one entry per CDR3 protein. The data show about 660,000 distinct CDR3 sequences, about 9.4% seen once. This same sample was also part of a study on yellow fever vaccine responses in identical twins.

The sample taken for sequencing was PBMCs. The origin of the receptors is a woman aged 18-30 years in good health.

This clonotype was seen repeatedly, ten times or more. V and J are TRBV5-5 and TRBJ2-5, with TRBD1 identical over 7 bases. This CDR3 has 14 residues. CDR1 and CDR2 from the germline V gene are SGHKS and YYEKEE (reference sequence). The V and J ends lost 3 bases and 4 bases, in that order; junction bases with no gene match: 6. CDR3 protein: CASSSASGGETQYF. In DNA, the CDR3 is TGTGCCAGCAGCTCCGCATCAGGGGGAGAGACCCAGTACTTC.

The chain uses TRBV7-9 and TRBJ2-7; 12 positions match TRBD2. The CDR3 is 17 amino acids. CDR1 is SEHNR and CDR2 is FQNEAQ in the germline V gene (reference sequence). J gave up 1 base and V 1 base, and 5 bases lay outside the gene matches. The CDR3 DNA follows: TGTGCCAGCAGCTTAGGACTAGCGGGAGTTGGATCCTACGAGCAGTACTTC. It specifies CASSLGLAGVGSYEQYF.

This clonotype was detected ten times or more. This chain connects TRBV6-5 to TRBJ2-7; tentatively, D is TRBD2 (6 bases). Germline V gene data show CDR1 as MNHEY and CDR2 as SVGAGI. This CDR3 spans 15 amino acids. Trimming left V 0 bases short and J 3 bases short, with 12 bases between. The CDR3 region is CASSYSSGEYYEQYF. The CDR3 coding sequence is TGTGCCAGCAGTTACTCATCGGGGGAATACTACGAGCAGTACTTC.

This clonotype was counted at least ten times. V gene TRBV6-5 combines with J gene TRBJ1-2; 9 positions match TRBD1. The CDR3 runs 16 residues. Germline CDR1 and CDR2: MNHEY and SVGAGI. Losses at the gene ends were 0 bases for V and 9 bases for J; bases not matched to a gene: 11. The CDR3 protein is CASSYSPGQGTPSYTF. The CDR3 nucleotides read TGTGCCAGCAGTTACTCCCCGGGACAGGGTACTCCTAGCTACACCTTC.

This clonotype was counted only a few times. The chain employs TRBV4-1 and TRBJ1-6, with 10 nucleotides matching TRBD1. This CDR3 is 16 amino acids long. The V segment lost 4 bases and the J segment 9 bases; nucleotides outside the gene matches: 9. The germline gives CDR1 MGHRA, CDR2 YSYEKL. CDR3 protein: CASSPPDRGRGSPLHF. The CDR3 DNA reads as TGCGCCAGCAGCCCCCCTGACAGGGGGCGAGGTTCACCCCTCCACTTT.

In its sample, this clonotype was seen a few times. The chain employs TRBV20-1 and TRBJ2-3; no reliable D call. Germline CDR1 reads DFQATT; CDR2 reads SNEGSKA (reference sequence). V lost 5 bases, J lost 0 bases, and 9 bases lay in between. The CDR3 sequence is 13 residues long. The CDR3 DNA follows: TGCAGTGCTGGCACCGCGAGCACAGATACGCAGTATTTT. Its protein product is CSAGTASTDTQYF.

The rearrangement joins TRBV4-3 to TRBJ2-4; 7 nucleotides match TRBD2. CDR1 LGHNA and CDR2 YSLEER come from the germline V gene. V trimming: 0 bases; J trimming: 7 bases; junction bases outside the gene matches: 6. This CDR3 has 15 amino acids. The CDR3 region has the DNA TGCGCCAGCAGCCAAGAGATCGCCGGGGGGAACATTCAGTACTTC. Translated: CASSQEIAGGNIQYF.

J is TRBJ2-1 and V is TRBV10-3, with 9 bases aligning to TRBD1. V gave up 8 bases and J gave up 7 bases; unmatched junction bases: 15. The CDR3 sequence is 16 residues long. Germline V gives CDR1 ENHRY, CDR2 SYGVKD. The DNA of the CDR3 is TGTGCCATCTCCGGACCAACAGGGGGCGCTGATAATGAGCAGTTCTTC. The encoded protein is CAISGPTGGADNEQFF.

This chain joins TRBV9 and TRBJ2-1; 15 bases are a match to TRBD2. The CDR3 length is 17 residues. Germline CDR1 SGDLS, CDR2 YYNGEE. Unmatched junction bases numbered 4, after V lost 4 bases and J lost 2 bases. Written as DNA, the CDR3 is TGTGCCAGCAGCATCCGGACTAGCGGGAGGGCCTACAATGAGCAGTTCTTC. As protein: CASSIRTSGRAYNEQFF.

The CDR3 protein is CASGGQPYNEQFF. CDR3 bases: TGTGCCAGCGGCGGACAGCCCTACAATGAGCAGTTCTTC. The V call is TRBV6-1, the J call TRBJ2-1; possibly TRBD1 for D (6 bases). This CDR3 is 13 amino acids long. V was cut by 8 bases and J by 2 bases, with 10 bases left in between. Germline loops: CDR1 MNHNS, CDR2 SASEGT.

This clonotype has a handful of counts. The chain has TRBV18 and TRBJ2-1; possible D gene TRBD2, 6 bases. The CDR3 is 13 amino acids. Germline CDR1 and CDR2: KGHSH and LQKENI. Trimming removed 3 bases from V and 10 bases from J, with 13 bases in between. The CDR3 DNA reads TGTGCCAGCTCACCCCTGACTAGTTCAGAGCAGTTCTTC. Translated: CASSPLTSSEQFF. The full variable domain, rest sourced from reference TRBV18 and TRBJ2-1, is NAGVMQNPRHLVRRRGQEARLRCSPMKGHSHVYWYRQLPEEGLKFMVYLQKENIIDESGMPKERFSAEFPKEGPSILRIQQVVRGDSAAYFCASSPLTSSEQFFGPGTRLTVL.

This clonotype was found many times. The CDR3 nucleotides read TGTGCCAGCAGCCCTGACAGGGCGGGGGATACGCAGTATTTT. Translation gives CASSPDRAGDTQYF. The V call is TRBV7-2, the J call TRBJ2-3, with a weak D call TRBD1 (7 bases). Trimming cost V 5 bases and J 6 bases, with 15 bases left between them. The CDR3 length is 14 residues. In germline, CDR1 is SGHTA, CDR2 FQGNSA.

The rearrangement links TRBV28 to TRBJ2-1; D is undetermined. V lost 3 bases, J lost 5 bases, and 11 bases lay in between. Germline values: CDR1 MDHEN, CDR2 SYDVKM. This CDR3 is built from 14 residues. The CDR3 loop reads CASSFLADHNEQFF. Here the CDR3 DNA reads TGTGCCAGCAGTTTCCTTGCAGACCACAATGAGCAGTTCTTC.

This clonotype was seen ten or more times. The rearrangement uses TRBV15 and TRBJ2-5; perhaps TRBD1 as D (5 bases). This CDR3 has 15 amino acids. Germline-derived CDR1 and CDR2 are LNHNV and YYDKDF (reference sequence). V was cut by 7 bases and J by 4 bases, with 19 bases left in between. As DNA, the CDR3 is TGTGCCACCAAAAATGCACAGGAACTGTCAGAGACCCAGTACTTC. It encodes CATKNAQELSETQYF.

J is TRBJ2-3 and V is TRBV5-1; 13 bases are a match to TRBD2. This CDR3 has 17 residues. J was trimmed by 1 base and V by 2 bases; bases with no gene match: 4. Germline loops: CDR1 SGHRS, CDR2 YFSETQ. CDR3 nucleotide sequence: TGCGCCAGCAGCTTCGCCGGACTAGCGGGAGGCACAGATACGCAGTATTTT. Translation gives CASSFAGLAGGTDTQYF.